This T cell receptor (beta chain) comes out of a study of T cells in localized non-small cell lung cancer. The table lists this clone with a few counts. No antigen is known for it. Germline V CDR1 and CDR2: SGHRS, YFSETQ. The V gene end was trimmed by 0 bases and the J gene end by 10 bases; junction bases not matched to a gene: 10. The CDR3 contains 15 residues. Sequencing was performed with immunoSEQ multiplex PCR; in TCRdb, only in-frame clones are kept and a portion is missing. This sample has 40,000 or so clones; roughly 83% occur once, and the top ten carry roughly 36%. Study results and limitations: A single tumor region was sequenced, leaving heterogeneity possible. Uninvolved adjacent lung showed higher T cell clonality than tumor. Of the top 100 tumor clones, median 57 were in adjacent lung, 25 to 35 among its top 100.

The sequence derives from a woman aged 35-70 years with stage II squamous cell lung carcinoma. The material sequenced was PBMCs, taken before any cancer treatment. The genes are TRBV5-1 and TRBJ2-1, with TRBD1 matching over 7 bases. CDR3 in amino acids: CASSLEETGAREQFF. The CDR3 DNA follows: TGCGCCAGCAGCTTGGAGGAAACAGGGGCTCGGGAGCAGTTCTTC.